This TCR beta chain was found in a study of cytomegalovirus exposure and HLA in healthy donors. As regards this clone: Its antigen is unidentified.

Study-wide points: The investigators catalogued 150 to 200 TCR beta chains as cytomegalovirus-associated. A later analysis linked a missense DCLRE1C variant to TCR beta V- and J-gene trimming. Common viral pathogens seemed, in a later analysis, to connect with several of the most significant clusters.

V lost 1 base to trimming and J lost 5 bases, with 9 bases between them. Germline V lookup: CDR1 SGHTA, CDR2 FQGNSA. CDR3 length: 13 amino acids. The PCR had 60 Vbeta and 13 Jbeta primers. Clones were read by immunoSEQ multiplex PCR, and TCRdb kept only the in-frame ones, dropping some. Of about 190,000 clones listed, under 80% are singletons. The sequenced sample was PBMCs. This rearrangement joins TRBV7-2 to TRBJ2-7, with D possibly TRBD2 on 5 matching bases. The TCR sequence derives from a young man in good health and CMV-seropositive. This CDR3 reads CASSLVGGHEQYF. CDR3 nucleotide sequence: TGTGCCAGCAGCTTAGTTGGAGGCCACGAGCAGTACTTC.